These T cell receptor beta chains were read from a single sample in a study of T-cell reconstitution after alpha-beta-depleted transplantation in children. MiXCR, run by TCRdb on the PCR reads, gives a single entry per CDR3 protein. The sample lists some 550,000 distinct CDR3 sequences, roughly 18% occurring once. Sequenced material: PBMCs from the stem cell graft donor, taken from the stem cell graft. These receptors all come from a human donor who donated a stem cell graft to a child with acute lymphoblastic leukemia. Both conserved end residues are part of each CDR3. The D gene is left open where the match is weak. Clone size is stated in some rows and not others, as once, few, many or a class when expanded.

D	J	size	V	DNA	CDR3
-	TRBJ2-1	few	TRBV6-2/TRBV6-3	TGTGCCAGCAGTTACCTGCGGGTCCCAGTGGTGGATGAGCAGTTCTTC	CASSYLRVPVVDEQFF
-	TRBJ2-7	-	TRBV18	TGTGCCAGCTCACAGGGGAGTGCCTACGAGCAGTACTTC	CASSQGSAYEQYF
TRBD2	TRBJ2-7	few	TRBV27	TGTGCCAGCAGACCGGGAGGTACAAGAGACGAGCAGTACTTC	CASRPGGTRDEQYF
-	TRBJ2-3	-	TRBV4-1	TGCGCCAGCAGCCAACCCTTTCAGGGGAAGGCAGATACGCAGTATTTT	CASSQPFQGKADTQYF
-	TRBJ1-2	-	TRBV27	TGTGCCAGCAGTCCCCGGGGGCACATTAACTATGGCTACACCTTC	CASSPRGHINYGYTF
-	TRBJ2-7	few	TRBV4-1	TGCGCCAGCAGCCCCATGCGCGGGGCCAGGGTAGTCTACGAGCAGTACTTC	CASSPMRGARVVYEQYF
TRBD2	TRBJ2-3	many	TRBV11-2	TGTGCCAGCAGCCTAGGGTTCGGGACTAGCGGCCGCACAGATACGCAGTATTTT	CASSLGFGTSGRTDTQYF
-	TRBJ2-3	-	TRBV20-1	TGCAGTGTTCCCCCGACACTTCCTAGCCGACTACCGCCAGATACGCAGTATTTT	CSVPPTLPSRLPPDTQYF
-	TRBJ2-3	few	TRBV12-3/TRBV12-4	TGTGCCAGCAGTTTAGGGGTTAGAGGGGCCACAGATACGCAGTATTTT	CASSLGVRGATDTQYF
-	TRBJ1-5	many	TRBV2	TGTGCCACCCAAGGGGCCAATCAGCCCCAGCATTTT	CATQGANQPQHF
-	TRBJ1-5	-	TRBV27	TGTGCCAGCAGTTTATCGGGGGGGGAGAACAATCAGCCCCAGCATTTT	CASSLSGGENNQPQHF
TRBD2	TRBJ2-3	few	TRBV9	TGTGCCAGCAGCGTGGGAAGCGGGACTGCAGATACGCAGTATTTT	CASSVGSGTADTQYF
-	TRBJ2-2	many	TRBV27	TGTGCCAGCAGTTTAACGGCCGGGGAGCTGTTTTTT	CASSLTAGELFF
-	TRBJ2-3	few	TRBV10-3	TGTGCCATCAGTGTGGAATTCGGAACAGATACGCAGTATTTT	CAISVEFGTDTQYF
-	TRBJ2-7	many	TRBV27	TGTGCCAGCAGTACCAGGGTAAGCTCCTACGAGCAGTACTTC	CASSTRVSSYEQYF
-	TRBJ2-2	-	TRBV7-2	TGTGCCAGCAGCCGGTACGGGGAGCTGTTTTTT	CASSRYGELFF
-	TRBJ2-7	once	TRBV30	TGTGCCTGGAGTGTAGCAGGGGTGAACGAGCAGTACTTC	CAWSVAGVNEQYF
TRBD2	TRBJ2-1	many	TRBV5-1	TGCGCCAGCAGCTTGGCTTTAGCGGGGGCCTACAATGAGCAGTTCTTC	CASSLALAGAYNEQFF
-	TRBJ1-2	few	TRBV12-3/TRBV12-4	TGTGCCAGCAGTAGGGCCGGGACGGACTATGGCTACACCTTC	CASSRAGTDYGYTF
TRBD2	TRBJ2-1	many	TRBV20-1	TGCAGTGCTAGACTAGCGGGAGATAGGTACAATGAGCAGTTCTTC	CSARLAGDRYNEQFF
TRBD1	TRBJ1-1	-	TRBV5-6	TGTGCCAGCAGCTGGCAGGGGGCAGCTTTCTTT	CASSWQGAAFF
TRBD2	TRBJ2-1	-	TRBV20-1	TGCAGTGCTAGCACTAGCGGGCCGAACAATGAGCAGTTCTTC	CSASTSGPNNEQFF
TRBD1	TRBJ2-6	-	TRBV29-1	TGCAGCGCACAGGGGGCTGGGGCCAACGTCCTGACTTTC	CSAQGAGANVLTF
-	TRBJ2-1	-	TRBV2	TGTGCCAGCAAAGGGGGAGGCTCCTACAATGAGCAGTTCTTC	CASKGGGSYNEQFF
-	TRBJ1-1	many	TRBV7-9	TGTGCCAGCAGCTTGGCCGGATTGAACACTGAAGCTTTCTTT	CASSLAGLNTEAFF
-	TRBJ2-7	-	TRBV27	TGTGCCAGCAGTTTACAAGAGTCCTACGAGCAGTACTTC	CASSLQESYEQYF
-	TRBJ2-5	many	TRBV18	TGTGCCAGCTCAGAGGTGGAGACCCAGTACTTC	CASSEVETQYF
TRBD2	TRBJ2-7	-	TRBV27	TGTGCCAGCAGACCACCCTCCGGGACTAGGTTTGTGCACGAGCAGTACTTC	CASRPPSGTRFVHEQYF
-	TRBJ2-6	-	TRBV10-3	TGTGCCATCAGTCTTCTCCCTGGACAAGTAGACTCTGGGGCCAACGTCCTGACTTTC	CAISLLPGQVDSGANVLTF
TRBD2	TRBJ2-1	-	TRBV5-1	TGCGCCAGCAGCCGGGCAGCGGGAATCAATGAGCAGTTCTTC	CASSRAAGINEQFF
TRBD1	TRBJ1-5	-	TRBV6-1	TGTGCCAGCAGACCGGACAGGGGAGGCAATCAGCCCCAGCATTTT	CASRPDRGGNQPQHF
-	TRBJ2-3	few	TRBV12-3/TRBV12-4	TGTGCCAGCAGCCCAGGAGGCCTCGGAAGGACAGATACGCAGTATTTT	CASSPGGLGRTDTQYF
-	TRBJ1-1	-	TRBV20-1	TGCAGTGCTGTCAGAGGGGTTAGAAGCACTGAAGCTTTCTTT	CSAVRGVRSTEAFF
TRBD1	TRBJ2-7	-	TRBV15	TGTGCCACCAGCCCTTCAGGGGGCGAGCAGTACTTC	CATSPSGGEQYF
TRBD1	TRBJ1-1	few	TRBV29-1	TGCAGCGTTGCTACAGGGGCGGCGGAAGCTTTCTTT	CSVATGAAEAFF
-	TRBJ1-5	few	TRBV20-1	TGCAGTGCTAGACAGGGGCTCTATCAGCCCCAGCATTTT	CSARQGLYQPQHF
TRBD2	TRBJ2-1	-	TRBV3-1	TGTGCCAGCAGCCCTAGGACTAGCGCCGTTAATGAGCAGTTCTTC	CASSPRTSAVNEQFF
-	TRBJ1-1	-	TRBV5-1	TGCGCCAGCAGCTTGGGTGGGGAGAACACTGAAGCTTTCTTT	CASSLGGENTEAFF
-	TRBJ1-1	few	TRBV6-1	TGTGCCAGCAGGGCTATTAATGTGAACACTGAAGCTTTCTTT	CASRAINVNTEAFF
-	TRBJ1-2	-	TRBV6-6	TGTGCCAGCACCGACGGTCCCAGGGTTAGCTACACCTTC	CASTDGPRVSYTF
-	TRBJ2-5	-	TRBV12-3/TRBV12-4	TGTGCCAGCAGTTTCTGGAAAGAGACCCAGTACTTC	CASSFWKETQYF
TRBD2	TRBJ2-1	-	TRBV3-1	TGTGCCAGCAGCCCCCCCTTGAAGACTAGCGGCTCCTACAATGAGCAGTTCTTC	CASSPPLKTSGSYNEQFF
-	TRBJ2-7	-	TRBV29-1	TGCAGCGTTGAGGAGGCGGTCTCCTACGAGCAGTACTTC	CSVEEAVSYEQYF
-	TRBJ2-1	-	TRBV18	TGTGCCAGCTCAAGTCCTAACGGGAATGAGCAGTTCTTC	CASSSPNGNEQFF